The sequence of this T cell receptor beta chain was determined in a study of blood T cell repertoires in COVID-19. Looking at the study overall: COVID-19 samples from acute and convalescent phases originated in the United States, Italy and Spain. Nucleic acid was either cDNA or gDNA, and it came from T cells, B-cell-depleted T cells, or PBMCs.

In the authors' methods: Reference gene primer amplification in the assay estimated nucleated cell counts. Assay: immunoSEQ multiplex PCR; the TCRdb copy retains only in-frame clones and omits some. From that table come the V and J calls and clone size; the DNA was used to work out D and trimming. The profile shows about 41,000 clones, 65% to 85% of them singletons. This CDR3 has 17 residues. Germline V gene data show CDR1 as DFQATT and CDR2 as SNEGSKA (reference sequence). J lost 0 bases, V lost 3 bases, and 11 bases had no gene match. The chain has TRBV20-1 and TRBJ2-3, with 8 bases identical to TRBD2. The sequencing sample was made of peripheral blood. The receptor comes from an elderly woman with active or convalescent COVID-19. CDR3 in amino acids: CSASLLADFRSTDTQYF. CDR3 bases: TGCAGTGCTAGTTTACTAGCGGATTTCCGTAGCACAGATACGCAGTATTTT.